Listed below are T cell receptor beta chains from one sample, sequenced in a study of blood T cell repertoires in COVID-19. Libraries were prepared by immunoSEQ multiplex PCR; TCRdb keeps only in-frame clonotypes and omits some of them. This sample yields some 80,000 clones, of which around 88% are seen a single time; roughly 5.3% belongs to the top ten. Sample: peripheral blood. The origin of the receptors is a woman older than 75 with active or convalescent COVID-19. CDR3s include the opening cysteine and the closing phenylalanine or tryptophan. A D gene is named only where the DNA matches it firmly. Some rows mark clone size as missing; the rest say once, few, many or name a class of expanded clone.

TRBJ1-5,few,-,TRBV6-6,CASSQRQVFQPQHF,TGTGCCAGCAGCCAAAGACAGGTATTTCAGCCCCAGCATTTT
TRBJ2-7,-,TRBD1,TRBV7-6,CASSPGTGGSYEQYF,TGTGCCAGCAGCCCCGGGACAGGGGGTTCCTACGAGCAGTACTTC
TRBJ2-1,-,-,TRBV5-4,CASSLGPDSYNEQFF,TGTGCCAGCAGCTTGGGGCCTGACTCCTACAATGAGCAGTTCTTC
TRBJ1-2,-,-,TRBV28,CASTRGGGLNYGYTF,TGTGCCAGCACCCGTGGGGGGGGGCTTAACTATGGCTACACCTTC
TRBJ1-1,-,TRBD1,TRBV11-1,CASSPPRDRREAFF,TGTGCCAGCAGCCCACCCCGGGACAGGCGTGAAGCTTTCTTT
TRBJ1-5,medium-sized,-,TRBV19,CASSIGGAGQQPQHF,TGTGCCAGTAGTATTGGGGGGGCAGGGCAACAGCCCCAGCATTTT
TRBJ2-1,-,TRBD1,TRBV29-1,CSVVGQANEQFF,TGCAGCGTTGTGGGACAGGCTAATGAGCAGTTCTTC
TRBJ1-1,-,-,TRBV11-2,CASSPRARGKTEAFF,TGTGCCAGCAGCCCCCGGGCCAGGGGAAAGACTGAAGCTTTCTTT
TRBJ1-6,once,-,TRBV4-1,CASSPFSQGQGSPLHF,TGCGCCAGCAGCCCCTTTTCACAGGGCCAGGGTTCACCCCTCCACTTT
TRBJ2-6,-,-,TRBV23-1,CASSEIGGFGANVLTF,TGCGCCAGCAGTGAAATAGGAGGGTTTGGGGCCAACGTCCTGACTTTC
TRBJ2-7,-,-,TRBV28,CASSTTRSREQYF,TGTGCCAGCAGTACCACCCGTAGTAGAGAGCAGTACTTC
TRBJ1-1,few,-,TRBV18,CASSPTANTEAFF,TGTGCCAGCTCACCAACAGCAAACACTGAAGCTTTCTTT
TRBJ1-1,-,TRBD1,TRBV2,CASSAGTVNTEAFF,TGTGCCAGCAGTGCTGGGACAGTGAACACTGAAGCTTTCTTT
TRBJ2-2,-,-,TRBV3-1/TRBV3-2,CASSQSGTGELFF,TGTGCCAGCAGTCAATCGGGAACCGGGGAGCTGTTTTTT
TRBJ2-7,-,-,TRBV27,CASSSPSTGAYEQYF,TGTGCCAGCAGTTCCCCCTCGACAGGAGCCTACGAGCAGTACTTC
TRBJ2-7,-,-,TRBV7-9,CASSLATEEDYEQYF,TGTGCCAGCAGCTTAGCGACGGAGGAGGACTACGAGCAGTACTTC
TRBJ2-3,-,TRBD2,TRBV10-3,CAISESIGRERTHRDTQYF,TGTGCCATCAGTGAGTCGATTGGGCGGGAGAGGACGCACAGAGATACGCAGTATTTT
TRBJ1-3,-,-,TRBV5-5,CASSLFGSSGNTIYF,TGTGCCAGCAGCTTGTTTGGCTCCTCTGGAAACACCATATATTTT
TRBJ2-2,once,TRBD2,TRBV19,CASKESSGGAGELFF,TGTGCCAGTAAGGAGTCTAGCGGGGGGGCCGGGGAGCTGTTTTTT
TRBJ2-7,-,TRBD2,TRBV5-4,CASSRDYIRSYEQYF,TGTGCCAGCAGCCGGGACTATATAAGGTCCTACGAGCAGTACTTC